This TCR beta chain was sequenced during a study of high-grade serous ovarian cancer treatment subgroups. At the level of the study: Mean per sample: about 14,000 reads, several thousand unique TCR beta rearrangements.

Tumor tissue was taken before any definitive surgery or chemotherapy was given. Repertoires were generated with immunoSEQ multiplex PCR, while TCRdb's copy carries only in-frame clones and drops some. The sample records some 33,000 clones, 70% to 80% being singletons. On this clone itself: Its specificity is unknown.

Findings of the study overall: Different patients shared almost no repertoire; same-patient tumors shared about 0.1 to 0.79.

V was shortened by 1 base and J by 0 bases, with 13 bases between the two germline ends. The CDR3 sequence is 17 residues long. Germline values: CDR1 LGHNA, CDR2 YSLEER. The sequencing sample was made of tumor tissue. The chain uses TRBV4-3 and TRBJ1-3; no firm D call. The TCR was taken from a human donor with high-grade serous ovarian cancer. CDR3 protein: CASSQARDILSGNTIYF. The CDR3 DNA reads TGCGCCAGCAGCCAAGCGAGAGACATCCTCTCTGGAAACACCATATATTTT.